This T cell receptor beta chain was sequenced during a study of cytomegalovirus exposure and HLA in healthy donors. For the study at large: Sequencing of 150 million to 200 million T cells in an earlier analysis found 100 million to 140 million unique TCR beta sequences.

The primer mix had 60 Vbeta and 13 Jbeta primers. Measured with immunoSEQ multiplex PCR; TCRdb has only the in-frame clones, and not every one. The sample records about 120,000 clones, 75% to 80% being singletons. Trimming cost V 8 bases and J 7 bases; bases outside gene matches: 11. The CDR3 sequence is 13 residues long. Germline-derived CDR1 and CDR2 are SQVTM and ANQGSEA. This clone was seen a handful of times. Sequencing was performed on PBMCs. The V call is TRBV29-1, the J call TRBJ2-1; 7 bases line up with TRBD2. The receptor was isolated from a woman younger than 45 in good health and CMV-seropositive. In nucleotides, the CDR3 is TGCAGCTTGGGGAGCGGGGTTGGGAATGAGCAGTTCTTC. Protein product: CSLGSGVGNEQFF.